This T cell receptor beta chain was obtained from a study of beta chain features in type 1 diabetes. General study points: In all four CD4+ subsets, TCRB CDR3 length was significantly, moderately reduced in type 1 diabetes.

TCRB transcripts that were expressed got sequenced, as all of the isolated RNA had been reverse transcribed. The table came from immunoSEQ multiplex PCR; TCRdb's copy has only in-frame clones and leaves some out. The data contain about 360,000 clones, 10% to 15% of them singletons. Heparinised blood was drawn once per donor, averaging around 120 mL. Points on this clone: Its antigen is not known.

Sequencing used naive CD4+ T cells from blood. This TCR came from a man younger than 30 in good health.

The CDR3 bases are TGTGCCAGCAGCTTCGACTACCACCAAGAGACCCAGTACTTC. This codes for CASSFDYHQETQYF. The chain carries TRBV5-4 and TRBJ2-5, with a weak D call TRBD2 (5 bases). The V end was cut by 2 bases, the J end by 0 bases, with 8 bases between. The CDR3 is 14 residues long. Germline CDR1 is SGHNT and CDR2 is YYREEE (reference sequence).